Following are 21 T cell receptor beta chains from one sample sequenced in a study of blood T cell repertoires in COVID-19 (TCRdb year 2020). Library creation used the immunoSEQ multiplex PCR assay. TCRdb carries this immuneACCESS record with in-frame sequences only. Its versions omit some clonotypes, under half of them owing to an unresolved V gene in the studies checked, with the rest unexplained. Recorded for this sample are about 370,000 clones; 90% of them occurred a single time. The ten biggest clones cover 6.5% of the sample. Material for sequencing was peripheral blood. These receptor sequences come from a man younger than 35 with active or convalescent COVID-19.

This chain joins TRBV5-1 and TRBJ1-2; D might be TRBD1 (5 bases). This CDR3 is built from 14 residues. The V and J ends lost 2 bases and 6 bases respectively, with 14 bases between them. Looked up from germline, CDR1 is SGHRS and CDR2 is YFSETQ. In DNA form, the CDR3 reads TGCGCCAGCAGCTTAACCACGGGGGGTAATGGCTACACCTTC. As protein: CASSLTTGGNGYTF.

CDR3 in amino acids: CASRVDSVGETQYF. For the CDR3, the DNA is TGTGCCAGCAGGGTGGACAGCGTGGGGGAGACCCAGTACTTC. This chain connects TRBV2 to TRBJ2-5, with D perhaps TRBD1 (6 bases). V shed 6 bases and J shed 5 bases, with 16 bases lying between them. CDR1 and CDR2 (germline): SNHLY, FYNNEI. The CDR3 has 14 residues.

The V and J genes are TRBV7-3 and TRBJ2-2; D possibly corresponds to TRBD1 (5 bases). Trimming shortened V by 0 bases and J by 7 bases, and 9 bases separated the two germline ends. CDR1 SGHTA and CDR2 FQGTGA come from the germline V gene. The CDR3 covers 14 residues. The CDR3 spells CASSLTPGFGELFF. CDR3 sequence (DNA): TGTGCCAGCAGCTTAACCCCAGGGTTCGGGGAGCTGTTTTTT.

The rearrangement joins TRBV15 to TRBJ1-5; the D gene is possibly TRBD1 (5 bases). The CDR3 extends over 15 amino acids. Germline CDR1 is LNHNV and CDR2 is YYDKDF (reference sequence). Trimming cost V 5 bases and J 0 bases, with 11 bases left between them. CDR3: CATSGAAHSNQPQHF. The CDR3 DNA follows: TGTGCCACCAGCGGGGCCGCACATAGCAATCAGCCCCAGCATTTT.

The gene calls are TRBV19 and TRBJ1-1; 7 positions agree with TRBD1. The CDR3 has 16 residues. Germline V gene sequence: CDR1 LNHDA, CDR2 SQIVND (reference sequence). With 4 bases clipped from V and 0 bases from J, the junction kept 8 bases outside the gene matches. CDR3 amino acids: CASSTRRTGMNTEAFF. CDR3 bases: TGTGCCAGTAGTACCCGACGGACAGGTATGAACACTGAAGCTTTCTTT.

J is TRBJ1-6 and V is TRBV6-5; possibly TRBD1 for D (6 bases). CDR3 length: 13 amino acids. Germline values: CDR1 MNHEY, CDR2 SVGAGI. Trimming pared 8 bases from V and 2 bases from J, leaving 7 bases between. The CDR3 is CASRDTYNSPLHF. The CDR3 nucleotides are TGTGCCAGCCGGGACACCTATAATTCACCCCTCCACTTT.

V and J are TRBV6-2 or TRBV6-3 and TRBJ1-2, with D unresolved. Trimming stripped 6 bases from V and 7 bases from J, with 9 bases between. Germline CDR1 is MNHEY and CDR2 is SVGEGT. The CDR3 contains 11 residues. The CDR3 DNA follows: TGTGCCAGCAGCGCATCTATTGGCTACACCTTC. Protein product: CASSASIGYTF.

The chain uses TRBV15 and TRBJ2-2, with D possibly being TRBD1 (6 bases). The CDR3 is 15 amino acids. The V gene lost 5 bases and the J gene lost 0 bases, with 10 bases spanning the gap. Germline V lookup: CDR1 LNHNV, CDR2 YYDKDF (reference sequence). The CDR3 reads CATSGDRPNTGELFF. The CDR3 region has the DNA TGTGCCACCAGCGGCGACAGGCCGAACACCGGGGAGCTGTTTTTT.

In DNA form, the CDR3 reads TGTGCCAGCAGCTTAAGGGTGGGGGCTAGCGGGAGCAATGAGCAGTTCTTC. It specifies CASSLRVGASGSNEQFF. The chain links TRBV7-3 to TRBJ2-1; 10 bases map to TRBD2. Germline assignment: CDR1 SGHTA and CDR2 FQGTGA. V dropped 1 base and J dropped 6; count of bases not matched to a gene: 9. CDR3 size: 17 residues.

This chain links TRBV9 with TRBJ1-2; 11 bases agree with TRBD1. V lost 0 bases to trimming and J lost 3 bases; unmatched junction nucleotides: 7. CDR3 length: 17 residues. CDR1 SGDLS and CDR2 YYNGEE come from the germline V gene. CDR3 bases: TGTGCCAGCAGCGTAGGTGCAGGACAGGGGGCTCACTATGGCTACACCTTC. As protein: CASSVGAGQGAHYGYTF.

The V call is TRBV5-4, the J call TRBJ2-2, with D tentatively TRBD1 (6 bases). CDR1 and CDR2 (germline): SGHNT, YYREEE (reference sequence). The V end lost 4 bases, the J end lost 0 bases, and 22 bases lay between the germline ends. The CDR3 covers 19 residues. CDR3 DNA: TGTGCCAGCAGCCTTAAACAGGGTAGGGGCCCTGCGAACACCGGGGAGCTGTTTTTT. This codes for CASSLKQGRGPANTGELFF.

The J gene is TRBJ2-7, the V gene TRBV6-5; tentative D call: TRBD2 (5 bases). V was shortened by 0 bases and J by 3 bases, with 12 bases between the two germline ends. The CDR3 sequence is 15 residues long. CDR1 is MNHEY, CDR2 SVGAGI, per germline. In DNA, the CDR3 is TGTGCCAGCAGTTACTCAAAAGGGAGAAGCTACGAGCAGTACTTC. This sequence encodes CASSYSKGRSYEQYF.

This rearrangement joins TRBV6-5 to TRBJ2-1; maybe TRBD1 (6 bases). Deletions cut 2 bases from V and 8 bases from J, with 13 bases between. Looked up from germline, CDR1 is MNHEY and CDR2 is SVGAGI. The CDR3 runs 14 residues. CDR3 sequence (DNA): TGTGCCAGCAGTTACGTTACAGGGCAGGATGAGCAGTTCTTC. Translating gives CASSYVTGQDEQFF.

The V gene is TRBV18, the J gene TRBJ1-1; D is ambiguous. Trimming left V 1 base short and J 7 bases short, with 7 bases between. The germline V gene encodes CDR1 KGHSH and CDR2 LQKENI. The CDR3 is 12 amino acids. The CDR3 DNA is TGTGCCAGCTCACCACTGGAGGTTGAAGCTTTCTTT. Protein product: CASSPLEVEAFF.

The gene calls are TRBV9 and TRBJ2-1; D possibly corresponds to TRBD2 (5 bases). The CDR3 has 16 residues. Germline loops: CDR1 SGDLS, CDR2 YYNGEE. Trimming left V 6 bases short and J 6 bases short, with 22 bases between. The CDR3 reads CASTSSPALAVNEQFF. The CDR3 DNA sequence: TGTGCCAGCACCTCCTCCCCGGCCCTAGCTGTCAATGAGCAGTTCTTC.

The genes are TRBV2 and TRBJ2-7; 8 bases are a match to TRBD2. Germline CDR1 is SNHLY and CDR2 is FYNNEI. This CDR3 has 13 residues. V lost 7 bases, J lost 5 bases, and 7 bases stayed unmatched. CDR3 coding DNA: TGTGCCAGCAAAGAGCGGGAGTACGACGAGCAGTACTTC. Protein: CASKEREYDEQYF.

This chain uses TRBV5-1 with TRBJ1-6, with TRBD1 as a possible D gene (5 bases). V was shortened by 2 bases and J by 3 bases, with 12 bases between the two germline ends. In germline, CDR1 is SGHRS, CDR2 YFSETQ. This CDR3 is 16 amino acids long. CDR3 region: CASSFDRFNYNSPLHF. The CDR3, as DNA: TGCGCCAGCAGCTTTGACAGATTCAACTATAATTCACCCCTCCACTTT.

CDR3 DNA sequence: TGTGCCAGCAGCCGGACGTTGTCGAGGGAGGGCTACACCTTC. This gives the protein CASSRTLSREGYTF. J is TRBJ1-2 and V is TRBV11-2, with D unclear. The CDR3 covers 14 residues. V was shortened by 5 bases and J by 8 bases, with 18 bases between the two germline ends. Germline values: CDR1 SGHAT, CDR2 FQNNGV.

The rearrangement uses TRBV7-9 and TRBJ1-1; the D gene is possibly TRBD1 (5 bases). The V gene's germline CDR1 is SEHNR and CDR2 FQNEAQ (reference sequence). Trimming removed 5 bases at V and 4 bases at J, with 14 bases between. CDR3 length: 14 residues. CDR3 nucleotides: TGTGCCAGCAGCACGGGGGGTCTGGGCACTGAAGCTTTCTTT. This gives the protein CASSTGGLGTEAFF.

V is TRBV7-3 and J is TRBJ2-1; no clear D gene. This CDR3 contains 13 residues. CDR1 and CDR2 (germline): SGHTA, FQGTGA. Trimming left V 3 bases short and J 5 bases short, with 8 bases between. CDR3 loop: CASSFGSDNEQFF. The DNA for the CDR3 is TGTGCCAGCAGCTTTGGTAGTGACAATGAGCAGTTCTTC. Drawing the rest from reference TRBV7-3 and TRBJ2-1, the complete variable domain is GAGVSQTPSNKVTEKGKYVELRCDPISGHTALYWYRQSLGQGPEFLIYFQGTGAADDSGLPNDRFFAVRPEGSVSTLKIQRTERGDSAVYLCASSFGSDNEQFFGPGTRLTVL.

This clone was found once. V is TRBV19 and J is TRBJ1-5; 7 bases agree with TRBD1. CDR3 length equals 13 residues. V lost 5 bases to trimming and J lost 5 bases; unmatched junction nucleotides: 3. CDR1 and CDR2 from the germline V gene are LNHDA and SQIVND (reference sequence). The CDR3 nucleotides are TGTGCCAGTAGTGTGGGACAGTATCAGCCCCAGCATTTT. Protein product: CASSVGQYQPQHF. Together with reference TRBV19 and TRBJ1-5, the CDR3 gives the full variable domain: DGGITQSPKYLFRKEGQNVTLSCEQNLNHDAMYWYRQDPGQGLRLIYYSQIVNDFQKGDIAEGYSVSREKKESFPLTVTSAQKNPTAFYLCASSVGQYQPQHFGDGTRLSIL.